This entry describes one T cell receptor beta chain. No cognate antigen has been identified for it. Base qualities are not provided; no much larger clone lies one nucleotide away. The time point label of this sample denotes: baseline before first vaccination. Samples from vaccinated people were obtained from the UK trials COV001 and COV002, which included a single-blind randomized controlled phase 2/3 trial of AZD1222 (ChAdOx1 nCoV-19) in healthy adults. For TCRbeta chain sequencing, PBMC samples were collected from trial participants at day 0 and at day 28 after the second dose. This sample was included in a study of T cell responses to AZD1222 COVID-19 vaccine (dated by TCRdb to the early 2020s). Notes on the research overall: AZD1222 recipients whose second dose came at about 4 weeks and those whose second dose came at about 12 weeks were combined into one group, since spike-specific TCR depth and breadth did not differ between the two schedules. Enrollment into the trials was organized by age into subgroups of 18-55, 56-69 and 70-plus years, and those subgroups contained around 150, 28 and 57 TCR-sequenced participants, respectively. TCR sequencing covered roughly 230 trial participants: 200 to 220 given two doses of AZD1222 and 26 given two doses of MenACWY control vaccine.

The CDR3 regions of human TCRbeta chains were analyzed by immunosequencing. In the source study's methods: Repertoire TCRs were matched against a reference library of SARS-CoV-2-specific TCRs generated with the MIRA antigen-specificity platform. Breadth meant the fraction of unique TCRs that were SARS-CoV-2-associated, whereas depth meant the fraction of total T cells that were SARS-CoV-2-associated. Each spike-specific TCR was assigned to its reactive spike region and to a CD4 or CD8 class using the MIRA data. Log10-transformed breadth and depth values were compared by one-way ANOVA with Sidak's multiple comparisons tests. TCRdb re-hosts the immuneACCESS table, in-frame sequences only. Its copies lack some clones; in the studies checked, an unresolved V gene accounts for under half of them, and the cause for the rest is not known. The V and J calls and clone size are taken from that table; D and trimming were inferred from the DNA. Present in this sample are 120,000 to 150,000 clones, around 91% of which were seen just once. The ten top clones hold 4% to 6% of the sample.

The paper as a whole reports these results and caveats: A significant rise in spike-specific TCR breadth and depth was observed after two AZD1222 doses relative to day 0 and relative to MenACWY recipients. Conclusions about previously exposed vaccinees are limited because only 6 or 7 AZD1222 recipients were SARS-CoV-2 seropositive at baseline. Epitopes outside the regions mutated in the B.1.351 and B.1.1.7 variants were reportedly recognized by nearly half of the unique spike-specific TCRs. Because no day 14 peak-response samples were available, repertoires were characterized only after the peak T cell response. Participants were mostly white British and included more females than males, and it was suggested by the authors that clonal diversity may have been underestimated. In the small 56-69-year group, the increase in depth fell short of significance, most likely because of low power. The whole spike protein was spanned by vaccine-associated CD4 TCRs, and dominant responses were seen in regions 160-218 and 743-854.

The TCR comes from an adult in good health. The sample was peripheral blood, taken on day 0 of AZD1222 vaccination.

In nucleotide form, the sequence is TGCGCCAGCAGCTGGACCTCCAGGGGGATTCAGTACTTC. Translated, this gives CASSWTSRGIQYF. Rearrangement joined TRBV5-1 to TRBJ2-4; 7 bases in between match TRBD1. Including the terminal cysteine and phenylalanine, the CDR3 comprises 13 residues. Only the CDR3 DNA is retained, 39 bases long and in frame from the first base. For CDR1 and CDR2, the germline V gene lists SGHRS and YFSETQ. The germline V end is reduced by 3 bases and the J end by 10 bases; junction bases left unmatched: 7. Joined to the reference TRBV5-1 and TRBJ2-4 proteins, this CDR3 gives the full variable domain: KAGVTQTPRYLIKTRGQQVTLSCSPISGHRSVSWYQQTPGQGLQFLFEYFSETQRNKGNFPGRFSGRQFSNSRSEMNVSTLELGDSALYLCASSWTSRGIQYFGAGTRLSVL.